This TCR beta chain is from a study of T cell changes during pregnancy in multiple sclerosis. The length of the CDR3 is 12 residues. Germline CDR1 SGDLS, CDR2 YYNGEE. V was cut by 0 bases and J by 8 bases, with 6 bases left in between. Some clones are missing from TCRdb's copy, which holds only in-frame ones; the method was immunoSEQ multiplex PCR. Among about 45,000 clones listed, under 95% were seen once. The chain carries TRBV9 and TRBJ2-1; tentative D call: TRBD2 (5 bases). This specimen consisted of CD8+ T cells from peripheral blood mononuclear cells, obtained in the second trimester of pregnancy. This TCR came from a female donor with multiple sclerosis, enrolled in a pregnancy study. For the CDR3, the DNA is TGTGCCAGCAGCGTAGCCGGGGATGAGCAGTTCTTC. Translated: CASSVAGDEQFF.